These T cell receptor beta chains were read from a single sample in a study of pediatric ulcerative colitis. Using immunoSEQ multiplex PCR, the repertoire was profiled, and TCRdb retains in-frame clones only, with some absent. The sample contains about 36,000 clones, around three quarters of which appear only once. The sequenced sample was gut tissue. The receptor source for this set is a boy aged 5-17 years with moderate ulcerative colitis. The CDR3 runs from the conserved cysteine through the conserved F or W.

V gene	J gene	CDR3 protein
TRBV9	TRBJ2-3	CASSALGTGLYTQYF
TRBV4-3	TRBJ2-5	CASSTRGEETQYF
TRBV5-5	TRBJ1-1	CASSQPGSREAFF
TRBV5-1	TRBJ2-7	CASSLFRGQVSYEQYF
TRBV5-1	TRBJ2-2	CASSLVQGSGELFF
TRBV11-2	TRBJ1-1	CASSLVPQGEAFF
TRBV29-1	TRBJ2-5	CSVLSSGRGETQYF
TRBV7-8	TRBJ1-2	CASSRYSAGTGPAALGYTF
TRBV6-4	TRBJ2-3	CATSSQGGTDTQYF
TRBV5-1	TRBJ2-1	CASSSKGLAAQLSSYNEQFF
TRBV7-6	TRBJ2-3	CASSSGGLAEVEYTQYF
TRBV28	TRBJ1-6	CASSQDSSYNSPLHF
TRBV27	TRBJ1-3	CASSQRTRNTIYF
TRBV5-4	TRBJ2-5	CASSSYRDRGETQYF
TRBV7-4	TRBJ1-3	CASSFGRGLYTIYF